These T cell receptor beta chains were read from a single sample in a study of naive and memory T cell subsets. TCRdb processed the UMI-ligation and nested PCR reads anew with MiXCR; each CDR3 protein has one entry. The table shows around 24,000 distinct CDR3 sequences, with around 4.9% occurring only once. The sequenced sample was blood. The source of these receptors is an adult in good health. Each CDR3 is given with its conserved first and last residue. The D gene is left open where the match is weak. Clone size is stated in some rows and not others, as once, few, many or a class when expanded.

v_gene	abundance	j_gene	d_gene	CDR3aa	CDR3nt
TRBV6-6	.	TRBJ2-2	TRBD2	CASRARLAGDGSGELFF	TGTGCCAGCAGGGCGCGGCTAGCGGGAGACGGCTCCGGGGAGCTGTTTTTT
TRBV6-1	many	TRBJ1-2	.	CASSDGWAISYYGYTF	TGTGCCAGCAGTGATGGCTGGGCGATATCCTACTATGGCTACACCTTC
TRBV2	many	TRBJ2-7	.	CASSEWTAREQYF	TGTGCCAGCAGTGAATGGACTGCGAGGGAGCAGTACTTC
TRBV3-1	few	TRBJ2-1	.	CASSQDRTEQFF	TGTGCCAGCAGCCAAGATAGGACGGAGCAGTTCTTC
TRBV18	many	TRBJ1-2	.	CASSPPSLDDGYTF	TGTGCCAGCTCACCACCGAGCCTTGATGATGGCTACACCTTC
TRBV12-3/TRBV12-4	many	TRBJ2-7	TRBD1	CASSWSTGTYEQYF	TGTGCCAGCAGTTGGTCGACAGGGACCTACGAGCAGTACTTC
TRBV29-1	many	TRBJ1-4	.	CSVLILKGINEKLFF	TGCAGCGTCCTAATCCTAAAGGGGATCAATGAAAAACTGTTTTTT
TRBV13	many	TRBJ2-7	.	CASSSLRGQGYEQYF	TGTGCCAGCAGCAGCCTTCGTGGGCAGGGCTACGAGCAGTACTTC
TRBV6-6	many	TRBJ2-6	.	CASTQRGVSGANVLTF	TGTGCCAGCACACAACGGGGAGTCTCTGGGGCCAACGTCCTGACTTTC
TRBV3-1	many	TRBJ2-5	.	CASSQEPFGETQYF	TGTGCCAGCAGCCAAGAACCTTTTGGAGAGACCCAGTACTTC
TRBV7-3	many	TRBJ1-2	TRBD1	CASSPRGDVNYGYTF	TGTGCCAGCAGCCCCAGGGGGGACGTTAACTATGGCTACACCTTC
TRBV12-3/TRBV12-4	many	TRBJ2-1	TRBD2	CASGTPRTSGGSQFF	TGTGCCAGCGGTACACCTAGGACTAGCGGGGGCTCTCAGTTCTTC
TRBV7-3	many	TRBJ1-1	TRBD1	CASSLGTGLTFF	TGTGCCAGCAGCCTTGGGACAGGTTTAACTTTCTTT
TRBV19	.	TRBJ2-3	.	CASSIEGDYRDRTDTQYF	TGTGCCAGTAGCATAGAGGGGGACTACCGGGATCGCACAGATACGCAGTATTTT
TRBV7-2	many	TRBJ1-5	.	CASSLAGYQPQHF	TGTGCCAGCAGCTTGGCGGGTTATCAGCCCCAGCATTTT
TRBV5-1	few	TRBJ1-4	.	CASSLNSATNEKLFF	TGCGCCAGCAGCTTGAATTCAGCTACTAATGAAAAACTGTTTTTT